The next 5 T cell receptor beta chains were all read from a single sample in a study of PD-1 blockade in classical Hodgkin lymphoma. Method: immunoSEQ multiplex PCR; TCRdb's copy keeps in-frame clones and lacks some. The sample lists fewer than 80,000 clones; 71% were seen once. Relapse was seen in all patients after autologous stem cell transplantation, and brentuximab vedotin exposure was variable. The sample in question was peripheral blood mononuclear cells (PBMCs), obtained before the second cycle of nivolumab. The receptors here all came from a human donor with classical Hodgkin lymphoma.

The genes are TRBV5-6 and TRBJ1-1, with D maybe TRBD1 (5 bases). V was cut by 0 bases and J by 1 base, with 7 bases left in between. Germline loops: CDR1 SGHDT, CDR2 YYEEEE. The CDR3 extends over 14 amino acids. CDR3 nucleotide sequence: TGTGCCAGCAGCTTGGCGCAGGGGAACACTGAAGCTTTCTTT. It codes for CASSLAQGNTEAFF.

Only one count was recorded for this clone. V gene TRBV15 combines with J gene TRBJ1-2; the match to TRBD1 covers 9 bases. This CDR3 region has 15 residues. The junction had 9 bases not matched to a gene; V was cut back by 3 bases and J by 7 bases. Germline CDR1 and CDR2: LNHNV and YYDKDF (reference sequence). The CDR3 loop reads CATSRPGQGWGGYTF. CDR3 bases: TGTGCCACCAGCAGGCCGGGACAGGGATGGGGTGGCTACACCTTC.

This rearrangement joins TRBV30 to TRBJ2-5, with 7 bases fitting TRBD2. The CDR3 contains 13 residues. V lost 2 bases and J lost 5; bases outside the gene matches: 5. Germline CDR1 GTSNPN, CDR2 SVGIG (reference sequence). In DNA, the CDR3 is TGTGCCTGGAGTAACGGGGGAGGGGAGACCCAGTACTTC. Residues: CAWSNGGGETQYF.

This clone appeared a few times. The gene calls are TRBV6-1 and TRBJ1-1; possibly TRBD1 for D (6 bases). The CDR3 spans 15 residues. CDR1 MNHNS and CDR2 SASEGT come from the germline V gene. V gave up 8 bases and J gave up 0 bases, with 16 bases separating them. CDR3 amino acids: CASFPRGLVNTEAFF. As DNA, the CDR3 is TGTGCCAGCTTTCCGCGGGGGCTTGTGAACACTGAAGCTTTCTTT.

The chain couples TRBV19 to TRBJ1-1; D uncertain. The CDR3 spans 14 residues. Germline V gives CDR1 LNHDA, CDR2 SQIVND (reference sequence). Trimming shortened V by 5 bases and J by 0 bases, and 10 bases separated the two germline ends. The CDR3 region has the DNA TGTGCCAGTAGTGGAGGGATGTTGAACACTGAAGCTTTCTTT. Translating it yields CASSGGMLNTEAFF.